These 21 T cell receptor beta chains came from one sample sequenced in a study of graft-versus-host responses after intestinal transplantation (dated by TCRdb to about 2021). No antigen is known for these receptors. What the time point label conveys for this sample: cells obtained before transplantation from donor or recipient. Library prep was done by the immunoSEQ multiplex PCR assay. TCRdb took over this immuneACCESS table, retaining in-frame rearrangements with V and J assigned. Such tables are incomplete; in checked studies, under half of the missing clones stem from an unresolved V gene, and the remainder is unexplained. For this sample the table gives some 120,000 clones, of which over 85% were detected only once. About 0.25% of the sample is held by the ten biggest clonotypes. This material consisted of unstimulated CD4+ T cells sorted from spleen or lymph node cells, taken before transplant. The receptors derive from a human donor who was the organ donor for an intestinal transplant.

The V and J genes are TRBV5-1 and TRBJ2-1; D gene uncertain. The CDR3 runs to 12 residues. Between the trimmed V and J ends, which lost 3 bases and 6 bases, there was a span of 7 bases. The germline CDR1 and CDR2 sequences are SGHRS and YFSETQ. The CDR3 nucleotides read TGCGCCAGCAGCTCCTCGCTCAATGAGCAGTTCTTC. It is translated as CASSSSLNEQFF. Together with reference TRBV5-1 and TRBJ2-1, the CDR3 gives the full variable domain: KAGVTQTPRYLIKTRGQQVTLSCSPISGHRSVSWYQQTPGQGLQFLFEYFSETQRNKGNFPGRFSGRQFSNSRSEMNVSTLELGDSALYLCASSSSLNEQFFGPGTRLTVL.

The chain recombines TRBV19 with TRBJ2-5; a possible D gene is TRBD1 (6 bases). The CDR3 covers 13 residues. Trimming cost V 5 bases and J 3 bases, with 10 bases left between them. Germline CDR1 and CDR2: LNHDA and SQIVND (reference sequence). In DNA form, the CDR3 reads TGTGCCAGTAGTGCGGACAGAGAAGAGACCCAGTACTTC. Protein: CASSADREETQYF.

This chain uses TRBV18 with TRBJ2-3; D gene ambiguous. V lost 4 bases to trimming and J lost 0 bases, with 5 bases between them. CDR3 length equals 13 residues. Germline lookup yields CDR1 KGHSH and CDR2 LQKENI. In nucleotides, the CDR3 is TGTGCCAGCTCACAGACTAGCACAGATACGCAGTATTTT. Amino acid sequence: CASSQTSTDTQYF.

This sequence joins TRBV28 and TRBJ1-2, with D hard to call. V lost 1 base to trimming and J lost 6 bases, with 18 bases between them. CDR1 is MDHEN and CDR2 is SYDVKM in the germline V gene. CDR3 length: 16 amino acids. The CDR3 bases are TGTGCCAGCAGTTTATTGTTCTGGGGTTTGGGTAATGGCTACACCTTC. It specifies CASSLLFWGLGNGYTF.

This clone has only one observation. The chain couples TRBV5-4 to TRBJ2-1; TRBD2 matches 9 bases. CDR3 size: 15 residues. Germline V gene sequence: CDR1 SGHNT, CDR2 YYREEE (reference sequence). J was trimmed by 9 bases and V by 1 base; bases with no gene match: 8. CDR3 coding DNA: TGTGCCAGCAGCTTGCCTAGCGGGATTTATGGTGAGCAGTTCTTC. Its protein is CASSLPSGIYGEQFF.

The genes are TRBV18 and TRBJ1-1; D remains unclear. CDR1 is KGHSH and CDR2 is LQKENI in the germline V gene. The CDR3 is made up of 16 amino acids. V was pared by 6 bases and J by 5 bases, with 22 bases between. The chain's CDR3 is CASSPFHLEELTEAFF. DNA of the CDR3: TGTGCCAGCTCCCCGTTCCATCTAGAGGAGTTGACTGAAGCTTTCTTT. The full variable domain, in which reference TRBV18 and TRBJ1-1 provide the parts outside the CDR3, is NAGVMQNPRHLVRRRGQEARLRCSPMKGHSHVYWYRQLPEEGLKFMVYLQKENIIDESGMPKERFSAEFPKEGPSILRIQQVVRGDSAAYFCASSPFHLEELTEAFFGQGTRLTVV.

This chain connects TRBV16 to TRBJ1-1; D ambiguous. Trimming pared 0 bases from V and 1 base from J, leaving 12 bases between. This CDR3 is 16 amino acids long. Germline assignment: CDR1 KGHSY and CDR2 FQNENV. CDR3 amino acids: CASSQSLLVPNTEAFF. CDR3 DNA: TGTGCCAGCAGCCAATCGTTATTAGTCCCGAACACTGAAGCTTTCTTT.

This chain uses TRBV28 with TRBJ2-1; no clear D gene. CDR1 and CDR2 (germline): MDHEN, SYDVKM. This CDR3 contains 13 residues. Trimming stripped 4 bases from V and 6 bases from J, with 10 bases between. CDR3 nucleotides: TGTGCCAGCAGTTCGAACAGAGGCAATGAGCAGTTCTTC. Its translation is CASSSNRGNEQFF.

This rearrangement joins TRBV10-1 to TRBJ2-1, with 11 bases identical to TRBD2. This CDR3 region has 11 residues. Germline assignment: CDR1 WNHNN and CDR2 SYGVQD (reference sequence). This chain's CDR3 is CAGLAGNEQFF. CDR3 DNA sequence: TGCGCAGGACTAGCGGGCAATGAGCAGTTCTTC.

This clone was picked up one time. The gene calls are TRBV15 and TRBJ1-1; 9 bases map to TRBD1. With V trimmed by 2 bases and J by 5 bases, 6 bases remained unmatched. Germline loops: CDR1 LNHNV, CDR2 YYDKDF (reference sequence). The CDR3 sequence is 15 residues long. CDR3 in amino acids: CATSRLQGAGTEAFF. CDR3 sequence (DNA): TGTGCCACCAGCAGATTACAGGGGGCAGGAACTGAAGCTTTCTTT.

The chain uses TRBV7-3 and TRBJ2-4; D possibly corresponds to TRBD1 (6 bases). The germline CDR1 and CDR2 sequences are SGHTA and FQGTGA. The CDR3 loop spans 14 amino acids. V dropped 4 bases and J dropped 5 bases, with 12 bases sitting between them. CDR3 amino acids: CASSSTGSENIQYF. The CDR3 nucleotides read TGTGCCAGCAGCTCCACAGGGAGTGAAAACATTCAGTACTTC. Drawing the rest from reference TRBV7-3 and TRBJ2-4, the complete variable domain is GAGVSQTPSNKVTEKGKYVELRCDPISGHTALYWYRQSLGQGPEFLIYFQGTGAADDSGLPNDRFFAVRPEGSVSTLKIQRTERGDSAVYLCASSSTGSENIQYFGAGTRLSVL.

This chain's CDR3 is CAWQVAGPLGYTF. The CDR3 DNA sequence: TGTGCCTGGCAAGTTGCAGGCCCTCTGGGCTACACCTTC. The chain is built from TRBV30 and TRBJ1-2; D not resolved. The ends were cut back, 5 bases at V and 8 bases at J, with 18 bases in the middle. The CDR3 spans 13 residues. Germline V gene lookup returns CDR1 GTSNPN and CDR2 SVGIG (reference sequence).

This chain links TRBV9 with TRBJ2-7; D gene unclear. The CDR3 covers 10 residues. Germline V gene data show CDR1 as SGDLS and CDR2 as YYNGEE. V was clipped by 6 bases and J by 7 bases, with 8 bases between them. CDR3 nucleotide sequence: TGTGCCAGCACCAACGGGGAGCAGTACTTC. Its protein product is CASTNGEQYF.

The chain links TRBV4-1 to TRBJ2-5; unclear D gene. The CDR3 totals 14 residues. The V gene's germline CDR1 is MGHRA and CDR2 YSYEKL. V shed 4 bases and J shed 7 bases, with 16 bases lying between them. The CDR3 here is CASSLVIPKGTQYF. Written as DNA, the CDR3 is TGCGCCAGCAGCCTCGTGATTCCTAAAGGGACCCAGTACTTC.

The rearrangement joins TRBV10-3 to TRBJ1-1; the match to TRBD1 covers 8 bases. From germline, CDR1 is ENHRY and CDR2 SYGVKD. Germline trimming cut 9 bases from V and 1 base from J; bases unmatched to any gene: 7. This CDR3 spans 14 amino acids. The CDR3 coding sequence is TGTGCCATTTCATGGACAGGGACGAACACTGAAGCTTTCTTT. It yields the protein CAISWTGTNTEAFF.

The gene calls are TRBV29-1 and TRBJ2-2; 13 nucleotides align to TRBD2. This CDR3 has 15 amino acids. With V trimmed by 5 bases and J by 5 bases, 5 bases remained unmatched. In germline, CDR1 is SQVTM, CDR2 ANQGSEA. CDR3 coding DNA: TGCAGCGTTTCCCGACTAGCGGGAGGAACCGGGGAGCTGTTTTTT. Amino acids: CSVSRLAGGTGELFF.

The V call is TRBV9, the J call TRBJ2-2; unclear D gene. The CDR3 covers 13 residues. The V and J ends lost 1 base and 1 base respectively, with 2 bases between them. Germline CDR1 is SGDLS and CDR2 is YYNGEE. In DNA form, the CDR3 reads TGTGCCAGCAGCGTACAGAACACCGGGGAGCTGTTTTTT. As protein: CASSVQNTGELFF.

The genes are TRBV19 and TRBJ2-2, with D uncertain. This CDR3 region has 14 residues. The V gene lost 2 bases and the J gene lost 4 bases, with 8 bases spanning the gap. Germline lookup yields CDR1 LNHDA and CDR2 SQIVND (reference sequence). Written as DNA, the CDR3 is TGTGCCAGTAGTATATCGGGCGGCACCGGGGAGCTGTTTTTT. Translated: CASSISGGTGELFF.

The chain carries TRBV19 and TRBJ2-4; 7 bases agree with TRBD2. This CDR3 is built from 14 residues. Losses at the gene ends were 5 bases for V and 2 bases for J; bases not matched to a gene: 3. CDR1 LNHDA and CDR2 SQIVND come from the germline V gene (reference sequence). The CDR3 region is CASSSGTTKNIQYF. CDR3 nucleotide sequence: TGTGCCAGTAGTTCCGGGACTACCAAAAACATTCAGTACTTC.

The CDR3 here is CASSFRRLALDEQFF. DNA for the CDR3: TGCGCCAGCAGCTTTCGGCGACTAGCATTGGATGAGCAGTTCTTC. The chain employs TRBV5-1 and TRBJ2-1; TRBD2 aligns across 7 bases. Unmatched junction bases numbered 10, after V lost 2 bases and J lost 8 bases. The CDR3 totals 15 residues. Germline CDR1 is SGHRS and CDR2 is YFSETQ. Complete variable domain (other parts from reference TRBV5-1 and TRBJ2-1): KAGVTQTPRYLIKTRGQQVTLSCSPISGHRSVSWYQQTPGQGLQFLFEYFSETQRNKGNFPGRFSGRQFSNSRSEMNVSTLELGDSALYLCASSFRRLALDEQFFGPGTRLTVL.

V usage is TRBV6-1 and J usage is TRBJ2-7; weak D call: TRBD1 (7 bases). Looked up from germline, CDR1 is MNHNS and CDR2 is SASEGT. The length of the CDR3 is 14 residues. Trimming removed 4 bases at V and 4 bases at J, with 14 bases between. The CDR3 nucleotides are TGTGCCAGCAGTGGCACCCAGGGGGGATACGAGCAGTACTTC. Translated: CASSGTQGGYEQYF.